These T cell receptor beta chains were read from a single sample in a study of post-analysis software for immune sequencing data. A single record per CDR3 protein comes from TCRdb applying MiXCR to the PCR reads. Of about 760,000 distinct CDR3 sequences listed, around 27% are singletons. Sequences were obtained from blood. The receptors stem from a girl aged 10 to 17 with multiple sclerosis. CDR3s include the opening cysteine and the closing phenylalanine or tryptophan. Each record gives: clone size, V gene, CDR3 length, D gene, J gene, CDR3 protein, CDR3 DNA. A D gene is named only where the DNA matches it firmly. Expanded clones get a size class; other rows say once, few or many, or leave the size out.

clone size: -
V gene: TRBV11-2
CDR3 length: 15
D gene: -
J gene: TRBJ1-2
CDR3 protein: CASRPAGGTTYGYTF
CDR3 DNA: TGTGCCAGCAGGCCAGCGGGCGGGACCACCTATGGCTACACCTTC

clone size: -
V gene: TRBV27
CDR3 length: 12
D gene: -
J gene: TRBJ2-7
CDR3 protein: CASKTGYNEQYF
CDR3 DNA: TGTGCCAGCAAAACAGGGTACAACGAGCAGTACTTC

clone size: few
V gene: TRBV20-1
CDR3 length: 14
D gene: TRBD2
J gene: TRBJ2-5
CDR3 protein: CSAGLAGGRETQYF
CDR3 DNA: TGCAGTGCTGGTTTAGCGGGGGGGCGGGAGACCCAGTACTTC

clone size: once
V gene: TRBV2
CDR3 length: 16
D gene: TRBD1
J gene: TRBJ1-5
CDR3 protein: CAGEPGQGISNQPQHF
CDR3 DNA: TGTGCCGGCGAACCGGGACAGGGAATTTCCAATCAGCCCCAGCATTTT

clone size: -
V gene: TRBV15
CDR3 length: 16
D gene: -
J gene: TRBJ1-5
CDR3 protein: CATSIMTGPGNQPQHF
CDR3 DNA: TGTGCCACCAGCATTATGACAGGTCCGGGCAATCAGCCCCAGCATTTT

clone size: -
V gene: TRBV24-1
CDR3 length: 16
D gene: -
J gene: TRBJ2-7
CDR3 protein: CATSDPSSGPYYEQYF
CDR3 DNA: TGTGCCACCAGTGATCCTTCCTCGGGACCGTACTACGAGCAGTACTTC

clone size: -
V gene: TRBV5-1
CDR3 length: 13
D gene: -
J gene: TRBJ2-3
CDR3 protein: CASSITVGDTQYF
CDR3 DNA: TGCGCCAGCAGCATAACCGTGGGAGATACGCAGTATTTT

clone size: many
V gene: TRBV6-6
CDR3 length: 14
D gene: -
J gene: TRBJ2-3
CDR3 protein: CASSYGEGTDTQYF
CDR3 DNA: TGTGCCAGCAGTTACGGGGAAGGCACAGATACGCAGTATTTT

clone size: -
V gene: TRBV10-3
CDR3 length: 12
D gene: -
J gene: TRBJ2-7
CDR3 protein: CAISEPTDEQYF
CDR3 DNA: TGTGCCATCAGTGAGCCTACCGACGAGCAGTACTTC

clone size: -
V gene: TRBV20-1
CDR3 length: 13
D gene: TRBD1
J gene: TRBJ2-3
CDR3 protein: CSAEGQSRGTQYF
CDR3 DNA: TGCAGTGCTGAGGGACAGAGCCGTGGTACGCAGTATTTT

clone size: few
V gene: TRBV7-8
CDR3 length: 12
D gene: -
J gene: TRBJ2-1
CDR3 protein: CASSPRRGEQFF
CDR3 DNA: TGTGCCAGCAGCCCGCGAAGGGGTGAGCAGTTCTTC

clone size: -
V gene: TRBV7-2
CDR3 length: 15
D gene: -
J gene: TRBJ2-6
CDR3 protein: CASSRSLSGANVLTF
CDR3 DNA: TGTGCCAGCAGTCGAAGCCTCTCTGGGGCCAACGTCCTGACTTTC

clone size: -
V gene: TRBV15
CDR3 length: 14
D gene: -
J gene: TRBJ1-2
CDR3 protein: CATRGGGRQVGYTF
CDR3 DNA: TGTGCCACCAGAGGGGGGGGACGGCAGGTTGGCTACACCTTC

clone size: -
V gene: TRBV5-6
CDR3 length: 12
D gene: -
J gene: TRBJ1-1
CDR3 protein: CASSLSGLGAFF
CDR3 DNA: TGTGCCAGCAGCTTGTCAGGGTTGGGAGCTTTCTTT

clone size: -
V gene: TRBV4-1
CDR3 length: 16
D gene: -
J gene: TRBJ1-5
CDR3 protein: CASSQDQQGFGQPQHF
CDR3 DNA: TGCGCCAGCAGCCAAGATCAACAGGGTTTTGGACAGCCCCAGCATTTT

clone size: -
V gene: TRBV19
CDR3 length: 15
D gene: -
J gene: TRBJ2-1
CDR3 protein: CASSMAAQGRYEQFF
CDR3 DNA: TGTGCCAGTAGTATGGCGGCACAGGGAAGGTATGAGCAGTTCTTC

clone size: few
V gene: TRBV28
CDR3 length: 16
D gene: -
J gene: TRBJ1-4
CDR3 protein: CASRDLERGGYEKLFF
CDR3 DNA: TGTGCCAGCAGGGACCTCGAGAGAGGAGGTTATGAAAAACTGTTTTTT

clone size: -
V gene: TRBV12-3/TRBV12-4
CDR3 length: 14
D gene: -
J gene: TRBJ1-2
CDR3 protein: CASSLSGGWYGYTF
CDR3 DNA: TGTGCCAGCAGTTTAAGTGGGGGATGGTATGGCTACACCTTC

clone size: few
V gene: TRBV11-2
CDR3 length: 15
D gene: -
J gene: TRBJ2-7
CDR3 protein: CASSIVRWGGGEQYF
CDR3 DNA: TGTGCCAGCTCTATCGTACGATGGGGAGGCGGCGAGCAGTACTTC

clone size: -
V gene: TRBV6-6
CDR3 length: 16
D gene: -
J gene: TRBJ2-3
CDR3 protein: CAGSQFGAGNTHTQYF
CDR3 DNA: TGTGCCGGCAGCCAGTTTGGGGCGGGGAACACCCATACGCAGTATTTT

clone size: few
V gene: TRBV18
CDR3 length: 15
D gene: -
J gene: TRBJ1-1
CDR3 protein: CASSPLQGISAEAFF
CDR3 DNA: TGTGCCAGCTCACCCCTACAGGGAATAAGCGCTGAAGCTTTCTTT

clone size: few
V gene: TRBV2
CDR3 length: 13
D gene: -
J gene: TRBJ2-7
CDR3 protein: CASKSRIYYEQYF
CDR3 DNA: TGTGCCAGCAAATCCAGGATCTACTACGAGCAGTACTTC

clone size: few
V gene: TRBV20-1
CDR3 length: 12
D gene: TRBD1
J gene: TRBJ2-5
CDR3 protein: CSIGQVLWTQYF
CDR3 DNA: TGCAGTATTGGACAGGTCCTTTGGACCCAGTACTTC

clone size: many
V gene: TRBV6-9
CDR3 length: 14
D gene: -
J gene: TRBJ2-7
CDR3 protein: CASSYSGISSEQYF
CDR3 DNA: TGTGCCAGCAGTTATTCAGGTATATCGAGCGAGCAGTACTTC